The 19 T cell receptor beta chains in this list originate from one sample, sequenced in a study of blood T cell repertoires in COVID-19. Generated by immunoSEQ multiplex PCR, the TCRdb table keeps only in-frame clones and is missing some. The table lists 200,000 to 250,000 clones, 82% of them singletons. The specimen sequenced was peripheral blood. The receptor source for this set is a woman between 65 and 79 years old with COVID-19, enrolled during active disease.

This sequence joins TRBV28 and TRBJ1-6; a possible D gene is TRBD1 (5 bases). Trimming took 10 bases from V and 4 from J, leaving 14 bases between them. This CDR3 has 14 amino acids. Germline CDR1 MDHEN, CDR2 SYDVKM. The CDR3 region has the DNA TGTGCCACTAGCCCCCGGGGGTATAATTCACCCCTCCACTTT. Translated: CATSPRGYNSPLHF.

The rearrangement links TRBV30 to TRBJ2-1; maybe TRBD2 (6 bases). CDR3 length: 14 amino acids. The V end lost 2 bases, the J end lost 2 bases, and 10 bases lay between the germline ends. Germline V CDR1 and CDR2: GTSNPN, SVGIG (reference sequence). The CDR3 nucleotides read TGTGCCTGGAGTCATAGCGGCCCCTACAATGAGCAGTTCTTC. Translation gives CAWSHSGPYNEQFF.

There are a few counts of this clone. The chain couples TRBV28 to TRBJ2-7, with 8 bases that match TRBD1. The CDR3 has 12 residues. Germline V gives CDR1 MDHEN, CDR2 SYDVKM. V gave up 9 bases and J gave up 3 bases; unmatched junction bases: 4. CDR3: CASRDRLYEQYF. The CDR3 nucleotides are TGTGCCAGTCGGGACAGGCTCTACGAGCAGTACTTC.

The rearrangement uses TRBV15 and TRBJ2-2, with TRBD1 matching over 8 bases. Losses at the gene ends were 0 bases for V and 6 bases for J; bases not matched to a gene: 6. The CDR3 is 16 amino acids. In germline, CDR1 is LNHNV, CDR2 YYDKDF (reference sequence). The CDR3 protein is CATSRDMSGGPGELFF. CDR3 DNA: TGTGCCACCAGCAGAGATATGTCAGGGGGCCCCGGGGAGCTGTTTTTT. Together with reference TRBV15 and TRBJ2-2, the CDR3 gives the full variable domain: DAMVIQNPRYQVTQFGKPVTLSCSQTLNHNVMYWYQQKSSQAPKLLFHYYDKDFNNEADTPDNFQSRRPNTSFCFLDIRSPGLGDTAMYLCATSRDMSGGPGELFFGEGSRLTVL.

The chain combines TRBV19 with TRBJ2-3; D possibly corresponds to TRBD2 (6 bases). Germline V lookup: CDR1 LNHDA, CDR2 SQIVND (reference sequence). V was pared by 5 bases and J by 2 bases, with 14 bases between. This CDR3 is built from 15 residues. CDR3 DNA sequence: TGTGCCAGTAGTTTACCGGGACTCACCACAGATACGCAGTATTTT. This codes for CASSLPGLTTDTQYF.

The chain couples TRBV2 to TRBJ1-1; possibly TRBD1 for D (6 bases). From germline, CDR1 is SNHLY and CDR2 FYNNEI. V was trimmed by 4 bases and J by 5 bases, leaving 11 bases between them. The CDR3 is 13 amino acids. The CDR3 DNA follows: TGTGCCAGCAGTGGAGACACAGGGACTGAAGCTTTCTTT. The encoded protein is CASSGDTGTEAFF.

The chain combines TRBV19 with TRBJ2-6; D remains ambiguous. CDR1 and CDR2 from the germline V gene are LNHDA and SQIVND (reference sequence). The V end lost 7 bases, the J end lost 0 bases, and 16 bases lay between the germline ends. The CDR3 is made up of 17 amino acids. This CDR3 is CASKSDKSSSGANVLTF. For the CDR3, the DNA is TGTGCCAGTAAGTCAGACAAATCCTCCTCTGGGGCCAACGTCCTGACTTTC.

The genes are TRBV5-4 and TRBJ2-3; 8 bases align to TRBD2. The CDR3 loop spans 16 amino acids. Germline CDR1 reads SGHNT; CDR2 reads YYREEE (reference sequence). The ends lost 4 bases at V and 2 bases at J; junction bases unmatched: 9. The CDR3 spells CASSPPTSGSTDTQYF. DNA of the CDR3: TGTGCCAGCAGCCCTCCAACTAGCGGCTCCACAGATACGCAGTATTTT.

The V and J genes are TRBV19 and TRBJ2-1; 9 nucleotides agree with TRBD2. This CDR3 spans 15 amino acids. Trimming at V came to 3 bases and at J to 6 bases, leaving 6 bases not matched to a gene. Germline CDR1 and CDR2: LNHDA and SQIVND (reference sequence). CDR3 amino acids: CASSIALAGRNEQFF. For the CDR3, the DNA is TGTGCCAGTAGTATTGCGCTAGCGGGACGCAATGAGCAGTTCTTC.

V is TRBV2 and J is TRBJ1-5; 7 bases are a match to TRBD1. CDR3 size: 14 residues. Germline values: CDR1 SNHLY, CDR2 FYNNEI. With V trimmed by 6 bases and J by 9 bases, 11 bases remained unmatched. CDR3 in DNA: TGTGCCAGCAGAGCCGACAGGGACAATGGGCCCCAGCATTTT. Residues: CASRADRDNGPQHF.

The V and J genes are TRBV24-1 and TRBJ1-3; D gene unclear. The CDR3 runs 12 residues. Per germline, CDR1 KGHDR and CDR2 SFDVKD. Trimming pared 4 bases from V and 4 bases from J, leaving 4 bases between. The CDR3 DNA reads TGTGCCACCAGTGAATCAGGAAACACCATATATTTT. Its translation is CATSESGNTIYF.

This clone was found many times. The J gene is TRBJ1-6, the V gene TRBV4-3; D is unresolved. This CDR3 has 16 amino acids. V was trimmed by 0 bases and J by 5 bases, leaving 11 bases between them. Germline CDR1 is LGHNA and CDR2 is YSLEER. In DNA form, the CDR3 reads TGCGCCAGCAGCCAAGAGGCCCTTCTTAATAATTCACCCCTCCACTTT. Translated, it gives CASSQEALLNNSPLHF.

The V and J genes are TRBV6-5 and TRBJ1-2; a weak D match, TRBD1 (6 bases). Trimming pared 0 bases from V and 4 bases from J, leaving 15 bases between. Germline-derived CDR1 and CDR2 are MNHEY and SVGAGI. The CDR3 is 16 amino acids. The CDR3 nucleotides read TGTGCCAGCAGTTACTCTCAGGGGTCCCCCCCCTATGGCTACACCTTC. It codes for CASSYSQGSPPYGYTF.

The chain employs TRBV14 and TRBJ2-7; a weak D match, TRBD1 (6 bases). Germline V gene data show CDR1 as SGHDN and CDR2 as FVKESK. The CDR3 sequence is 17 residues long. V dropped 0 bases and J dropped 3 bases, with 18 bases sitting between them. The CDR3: CASSQEVRRGQYYEQYF. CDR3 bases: TGTGCCAGCAGCCAAGAGGTTCGCCGCGGACAGTACTACGAGCAGTACTTC.

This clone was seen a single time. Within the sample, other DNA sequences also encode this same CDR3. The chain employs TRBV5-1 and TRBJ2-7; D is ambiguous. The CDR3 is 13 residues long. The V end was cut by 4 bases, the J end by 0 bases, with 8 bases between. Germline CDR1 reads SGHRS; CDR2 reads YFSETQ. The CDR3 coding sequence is TGCGCCAGCAGCCTAACTGTCTCCTACGAGCAGTACTTC. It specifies CASSLTVSYEQYF.

The CDR3 sequence: CSASKAGSSYEQYF. The CDR3 DNA reads TGCAGTGCTAGTAAGGCGGGCAGCTCCTACGAGCAGTACTTC. The rearrangement links TRBV20-1 to TRBJ2-7; the D gene is possibly TRBD2 (5 bases). CDR1 DFQATT and CDR2 SNEGSKA come from the germline V gene (reference sequence). This CDR3 has 14 residues. V was clipped by 3 bases and J by 0 bases, with 12 bases between them.

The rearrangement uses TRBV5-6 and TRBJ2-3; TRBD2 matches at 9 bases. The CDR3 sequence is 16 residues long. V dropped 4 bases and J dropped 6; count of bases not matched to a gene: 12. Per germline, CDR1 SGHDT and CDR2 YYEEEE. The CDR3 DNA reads TGTGCCAGCAGCCGGGTGGGAATAGCGGGAGACGATACGCAGTATTTT. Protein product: CASSRVGIAGDDTQYF.

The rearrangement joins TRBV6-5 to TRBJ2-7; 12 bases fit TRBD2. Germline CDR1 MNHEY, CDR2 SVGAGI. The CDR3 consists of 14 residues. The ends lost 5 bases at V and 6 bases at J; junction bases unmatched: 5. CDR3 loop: CASSRTSGMFEQYF. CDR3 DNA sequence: TGTGCCAGCAGTCGGACTAGCGGGATGTTCGAGCAGTACTTC.

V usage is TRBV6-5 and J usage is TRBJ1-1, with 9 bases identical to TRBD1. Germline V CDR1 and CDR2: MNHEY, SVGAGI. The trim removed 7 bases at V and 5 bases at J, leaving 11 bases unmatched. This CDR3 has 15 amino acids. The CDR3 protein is CASISKQGARTEAFF. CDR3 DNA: TGTGCCAGCATCTCCAAACAGGGGGCTAGGACTGAAGCTTTCTTT.